This TCR beta chain derives from a study of blood T cells in healthy people across ages (dated by TCRdb to between 2015 and 2017). Background for the entire study: In model experiments, template switching captured about one uniquely barcoded TCR beta cDNA molecule for every two T cells. The study measured age-related changes in TCR beta repertoire diversity using deep sequencing normalized with unique cDNA molecular identifiers. The donors were divided into four age groups: young (average approximately 17 years), middle-aged (about 39), aged (62) and long-lived (roughly 88). For two donors (one aged 18 to 30 and one aged 80 or older), the study analyzed two additional independent replicas of 1 million unique cDNA reads from the same blood draw.

The library was prepared using 5' RACE. Instrument on record: Illumina HiSeq 2500. A second PCR of roughly 6 to 11 cycles was run with a J-beta primer mix and a sample-barcoded 5' primer. Each TCR beta cDNA molecule received a unique molecular identifier from a template-switch 5' adaptor carrying 12 random nucleotides. Each sample yielded at least 2.5 million CDR3-containing paired-end reads. All of the RNA was converted into first-strand cDNA using the Mint cDNA synthesis kit, with a TRBC-specific oligonucleotide serving as the primer. Following uracil-DNA glycosylase treatment, a first 18-cycle PCR with universal primers M1SS and BC2_uni_R was performed on all cDNA. In the paper's pipeline: Each sample was normalized by randomly selecting 1 million high-quality reads, each carrying a distinct molecular identifier. Instead of being binned into consensus sequences, reads that shared molecular identifiers were thrown out. MiTCR, with a Q25 quality threshold and the strictest error-elimination algorithm, was used for CDR3 identification, clonotype clustering and error correction. A nonparametric unseen species model with Euler transformation was used to estimate a lower bound on total TCR beta diversity. TCRdb reprocessing: public reads trimmed at Q25 with fastp, clones called with MiXCR, in-frame beta chains kept. Rows with one shared CDR3 protein collapse into an entry with the most common genes and DNA. For this entry, the V and J calls and clone size follow TCRdb and not the study's own pipeline. Here the sample has about 840,000 distinct CDR3 sequences; 25% to 30% occur a single time. The ten largest clones represent about 9.4% of the sample.

Systemically healthy Caucasian individuals from Russia, some 38 in total and aged roughly 6 to 100 years, were included as donors. Each donor gave approximately 9.3 milliliters of peripheral blood, collected into EDTA-treated Vacutainer tubes. Ficoll-Paque density-gradient centrifugation was used to isolate PBMCs, with at least 7 million per sample. Trizol reagent was used to extract total RNA from PBMCs, with at least 6 micrograms per sample. For every donor, an aliquot of PBMCs went through flow cytometry to measure the percentages of naive CD45RAhigh/CD27high T cells. The research as a whole found: Compared with the aged group, more naive CD4+ T cells, fewer expanded clones and increased TCR diversity were shown by the long-lived group, suggesting age selection. Observed TCR beta diversity per million T cells fell roughly linearly with age, and a significant reduction was already apparent by age around 40. Observed TCR beta diversity correlated strongly with the percentage of naive T cells measured by flow cytometry. Donor CMV infection status was unknown, potentially confounding age-related changes in expanded clonotypes. Bulk unsorted PBMC profiling prevented conclusive comparison of naive and antigen-experienced compartments. Total diversity estimates from one million sequenced T cells were considered lower bounds and underestimates.

This clonotype was picked up many times. The clone's antigen remains unknown. The sample holds no much larger clone one base away, and base qualities are not on file. V drops 1 base and J drops 3 bases, leaving 13 bases in between. Via the germline V gene, CDR1 is SGHAT and CDR2 FQNNGV. The CDR3, from cysteine to phenylalanine, totals 15 residues. Only CDR3 DNA remains: 45 bases, in frame from the first base. The same data also went into a second study, on T cells of mothers and their children. According to the second study: The donors were nine systemically healthy Caucasian individuals, made up of three mothers and their six children. cDNA synthesis consumed the entire amount of extracted RNA, loaded at approximately 1.5 ug RNA in each 15 ul reaction. In the second PCR, the M1S primer introduced both the sample barcodes and 2-4 random nucleotides. Over 9.5 million TCR beta CDR3 reads came from each mother, compared with a few million reads from each child. TCR recombination output is similarly shaped by thymic selection in related and unrelated pairs, with a minor effect exerted by inherited differences. Normalized repertoire overlap was always slightly but never significantly higher in related than unrelated mother-child pairs. Persistent microchimeric T cell clones were not detected, at a sensitivity of 95 to 100 clones per million clonotypes. The study used deep NGS to compare TCR beta repertoires of mothers and children, seeking features distinguishing related mother-child pairs from unrelated individuals. The mean age was approximately 41 +/- 4 years for the mothers and 11 +/- 4 years for the children. Libraries were sequenced on Illumina HiSeq 2000 with 100+100 nt paired-end reads after adapter ligation with NEBNext reagents. Mother and child libraries were prepared a month apart and sequenced in separate runs to prevent cross-contamination. Between about 500,000 and 2,100,000 distinct TCR beta clonotypes were identified per donor. Naive TCR beta clonotypes were estimated from low-frequency clonotypes matched to each donor's FACS-determined naive share, without sorting.

The source material was blood. The receptor was isolated from a woman aged 40 to 50 in good health. The chain joins TRBV11-2 to TRBJ2-7, with the D segment possibly TRBD1 or TRBD2, each aligning over 6 bases. The bases are TGTGCCAGCAGCTTAGGGCGGGACATAGTCTACGAGCAGTACTTC. This encodes CASSLGRDIVYEQYF.